These 16 T cell receptor beta chains were sequenced from one sample in a study of identical twins. TCRdb redid the calling of the 5' RACE reads with MiXCR, one entry per CDR3 protein. The table includes 350,000 to 400,000 distinct CDR3 sequences, 7% to 9.5% detected once. The sample was naive T cells sorted from blood. All receptors derive from a woman aged 45-60 years in good health.

This chain uses TRBV4-2 with TRBJ2-1; TRBD2 matches 9 bases. Per the germline V gene, CDR1 is LGHNA and CDR2 is YNFKEQ. The CDR3 has 15 amino acids. The trim removed 1 base at V and 5 bases at J, leaving 3 bases unmatched. The chain's CDR3 is CASSQVPSGNNEQFF. CDR3 in DNA: TGTGCCAGCAGCCAAGTACCTAGCGGGAACAATGAGCAGTTCTTC.

This clonotype has only a few counts. V gene TRBV6-1 combines with J gene TRBJ2-1; D possibly corresponds to TRBD1 (6 bases). Deletions cut 3 bases from V and 0 bases from J, with 9 bases between. Germline V CDR1 and CDR2: MNHNS, SASEGT. The CDR3 length is 15 residues. CDR3 in amino acids: CASSETGNSYNEQFF. The CDR3 DNA reads TGTGCCAGCAGTGAGACAGGAAACTCCTACAATGAGCAGTTCTTC.

This clonotype was seen repeatedly, ten times or more. This chain uses TRBV12-3 or TRBV12-4 with TRBJ1-1, with D perhaps matching TRBD1 (5 bases). V lost 1 base and J 11 bases, leaving 11 bases between the germline ends. The CDR3 is made up of 12 amino acids. CDR3 amino acids: CASSLGQFRAFF. CDR3 DNA sequence: TGTGCCAGCAGTTTAGGACAGTTTCGGGCTTTCTTT.

The V call is TRBV7-3, the J call TRBJ2-5, with 7 bases fitting TRBD2. In germline, CDR1 is SGHTA, CDR2 FQGTGA. The ends lost 5 bases at V and 2 bases at J; junction bases unmatched: 8. The CDR3 has 15 residues. CDR3 DNA: TGTGCCAGCAGCCACTCCCCTAGCGGTCAAGAGACCCAGTACTTC. It codes for CASSHSPSGQETQYF.

This clonotype has a handful of counts. J is TRBJ2-5 and V is TRBV7-2; the D is unclear. Germline V gene lookup returns CDR1 SGHTA and CDR2 FQGNSA. V was clipped by 4 bases and J by 5 bases, with 11 bases between them. The CDR3 totals 13 residues. CDR3 residues: CASSWGPGETQYF. As DNA, the CDR3 is TGTGCCAGCAGCTGGGGTCCTGGGGAGACCCAGTACTTC.

In this sample, this clonotype turned up many times. The gene calls are TRBV29-1 and TRBJ2-2; 12 positions agree with TRBD2. CDR3 length: 15 amino acids. V trimming: 8 bases; J trimming: 0 bases; junction bases outside the gene matches: 4. In germline, CDR1 is SQVTM, CDR2 ANQGSEA. CDR3 sequence reads: CSTLAGGPNTGELFF. In DNA, the CDR3 is TGCAGCACTCTAGCGGGAGGGCCGAACACCGGGGAGCTGTTTTTT.

The chain has TRBV5-1 and TRBJ2-2; D might be TRBD2 (5 bases). The CDR3 totals 15 residues. Looked up from germline, CDR1 is SGHRS and CDR2 is YFSETQ. Deletions cut 4 bases from V and 4 bases from J, with 14 bases between. CDR3: CASSRRAGATGELFF. CDR3 coding DNA: TGCGCCAGCAGCCGAAGGGCGGGTGCCACCGGGGAGCTGTTTTTT.

This CDR3 reads CASSFRANYGYTF. CDR3 bases: TGTGCCAGCAGCTTCAGGGCTAACTATGGCTACACCTTC. The chain has TRBV11-2 and TRBJ1-2; a weak D match, TRBD1 (5 bases). The germline V and J ends were trimmed by 3 bases and 0 bases, with 5 bases remaining between them. The germline V gene encodes CDR1 SGHAT and CDR2 FQNNGV. CDR3 size: 13 residues.

There are a few counts of this clonotype. The chain carries TRBV21-1 and TRBJ2-7. TRBV21-1 is recorded as a pseudogene. This CDR3 is 13 amino acids long. The DNA for the CDR3 is TGTGCCAGCGCCTGGTGTGGGCCCTACGAGCAGTACGTC. Translated: CASAWCGPYEQYV.

The chain couples TRBV12-3 or TRBV12-4 to TRBJ2-7, with 7 bases that match TRBD2. Trimming removed 8 bases from V and 4 bases from J; junction bases left unmatched: 17. CDR3 length: 16 amino acids. CDR3 bases: TGTGCCAGCGGCTTTCTAAGCGGGACCGCTTCTTACGAGCAGTACTTC. This gives the protein CASGFLSGTASYEQYF.

This clonotype was picked up many times. V usage is TRBV11-2 and J usage is TRBJ2-5, with a weak D call TRBD2 (7 bases). Trimming took 1 base from V and 2 from J, leaving 17 bases between them. The germline V gene encodes CDR1 SGHAT and CDR2 FQNNGV. The CDR3 covers 17 residues. CDR3 region: CASSLGRGGRLQETQYF. The CDR3 coding sequence is TGTGCCAGCAGCTTAGGCAGGGGAGGGCGGTTACAAGAGACCCAGTACTTC.

The J gene is TRBJ2-6, the V gene TRBV12-3 or TRBV12-4, with 12 bases that match TRBD1. V shed 6 bases and J 4 bases; nucleotides not matched to a gene: 7. The CDR3 sequence is 17 residues long. Here the CDR3 reads CASRPGQGARGANVLTF. In DNA form, the CDR3 reads TGTGCCAGCAGACCGGGACAGGGGGCGCGCGGGGCCAACGTCCTGACTTTC.

The chain couples TRBV7-3 to TRBJ2-6; D call uncertain. CDR1 and CDR2 (germline): SGHTA, FQGTGA. Trimming removed 7 bases from V and 0 bases from J, with 16 bases in between. The CDR3 is 17 residues long. CDR3 region: CASTLPGRSSGANVLTF. CDR3 nucleotides: TGTGCCAGCACCCTACCAGGACGGAGCTCTGGGGCCAACGTCCTGACTTTC. Full variable domain (remainder filled in from reference TRBV7-3 and TRBJ2-6): GAGVSQTPSNKVTEKGKYVELRCDPISGHTALYWYRQSLGQGPEFLIYFQGTGAADDSGLPNDRFFAVRPEGSVSTLKIQRTERGDSAVYLCASTLPGRSSGANVLTFGAGSRLTVL.

This clonotype occurred many times. This sequence joins TRBV10-3 and TRBJ2-1; no reliable D call. Germline-derived CDR1 and CDR2 are ENHRY and SYGVKD. Trimming pared 11 bases from V and 0 bases from J, leaving 20 bases between. This CDR3 has 16 residues. The DNA of the CDR3 is TGTGCCGCCAGTCCCTCCCAACTTAGCTCCTACAATGAGCAGTTCTTC. It codes for CAASPSQLSSYNEQFF.

This clonotype has just a few counts. This chain connects TRBV5-6 to TRBJ2-7, with TRBD2 as a possible D gene (6 bases). The V and J ends lost 4 bases and 5 bases respectively, with 16 bases between them. The CDR3 contains 14 residues. Germline lookup yields CDR1 SGHDT and CDR2 YYEEEE. In nucleotides, the CDR3 is TGTGCCAGCAGCCTCAGGGACTTTCCGGACGAGCAGTACTTC. Amino acid sequence: CASSLRDFPDEQYF.

The chain recombines TRBV29-1 with TRBJ2-2; D gene unclear. The length of the CDR3 is 13 residues. V dropped 2 bases and J dropped 4 bases, with 8 bases sitting between them. Looked up from germline, CDR1 is SQVTM and CDR2 is ANQGSEA. Written as DNA, the CDR3 is TGCAGCGTTGAAATCCCCACCACCGGGGAGCTGTTTTTT. Its protein product is CSVEIPTTGELFF.